The 11 T cell receptor beta chains below were found in one sample sequenced in a study of identifying expanded T cells in peripheral blood. The table came from immunoSEQ multiplex PCR; TCRdb's copy has only in-frame clones and leaves some out. This table holds some 93,000 clones, 88% found once. The source material was blood. Source of these receptors: a person aged 18 to 69 in good health.

The rearrangement links TRBV28 to TRBJ1-1, with unresolved D. CDR3 size: 12 residues. V was trimmed by 3 bases and J by 1 base, leaving 3 bases between them. Germline-derived CDR1 and CDR2 are MDHEN and SYDVKM. CDR3 sequence: CASSLPNTEAFF. CDR3 bases: TGTGCCAGCAGTTTGCCGAACACTGAAGCTTTCTTT. Complete variable domain (other parts from reference TRBV28 and TRBJ1-1): DVKVTQSSRYLVKRTGEKVFLECVQDMDHENMFWYRQDPGLGLRLIYFSYDVKMKEKGDIPEGYSVSREKKERFSLILESASTNQTSMYLCASSLPNTEAFFGQGTRLTVV.

The CDR3 DNA is TGTGCCAGCAGCCCCACAGGGAACTATGGCTACACCTTC. Amino acid sequence: CASSPTGNYGYTF. The gene calls are TRBV11-2 and TRBJ1-2; tentatively, D is TRBD1 (6 bases). Germline-derived CDR1 and CDR2 are SGHAT and FQNNGV. The CDR3 is 13 residues long. V was shortened by 5 bases and J by 2 bases, with 9 bases between the two germline ends.

The genes are TRBV7-2 and TRBJ2-7, with D tentatively TRBD1 or TRBD2 (5 bases each). This CDR3 comprises 14 residues. V shed 1 base and J shed 7 bases, with 14 bases lying between them. Germline CDR1 is SGHTA and CDR2 is FQGNSA. The CDR3 coding sequence is TGTGCCAGCAGCTTAGGGGGGACCTTGGGAGAGCAGTACTTC. This codes for CASSLGGTLGEQYF.

The chain joins TRBV2 to TRBJ2-1, with D maybe TRBD2 (5 bases). The germline V and J ends were trimmed by 6 bases and 2 bases, with 11 bases remaining between them. Germline V gene sequence: CDR1 SNHLY, CDR2 FYNNEI. The CDR3 has 14 residues. CDR3 DNA: TGTGCCAGCAGGCCAGCCGGGACCTACAATGAGCAGTTCTTC. This sequence encodes CASRPAGTYNEQFF.

The chain combines TRBV4-1 with TRBJ2-5, with 9 positions matching TRBD1. The CDR3 spans 15 residues. Germline V gene lookup returns CDR1 MGHRA and CDR2 YSYEKL. The trim removed 1 base at V and 4 bases at J, leaving 4 bases unmatched. This CDR3 is CASSQVGQGGETQYF. The CDR3, as DNA: TGCGCCAGCAGCCAAGTGGGACAGGGTGGAGAGACCCAGTACTTC.

V is TRBV5-1 and J is TRBJ2-6; D unresolved. This CDR3 is 16 amino acids long. Germline assignment: CDR1 SGHRS and CDR2 YFSETQ. Deletions cut 0 bases from V and 1 base from J, with 8 bases between. The CDR3 loop is CASSLAGGSGANVLTF. As DNA, the CDR3 is TGCGCCAGCAGCTTGGCCGGTGGGTCTGGGGCCAACGTCCTGACTTTC.

The J gene is TRBJ2-3, the V gene TRBV6-4, with 9 bases that match TRBD1. V trimming: 3 bases; J trimming: 1 base; junction bases outside the gene matches: 2. Per germline, CDR1 MRHNA and CDR2 SNTAGT. CDR3 length: 15 amino acids. CDR3 amino acids: CASSEGQGGTDTQYF. The CDR3 nucleotides read TGTGCCAGCAGTGAGGGACAGGGTGGCACAGATACGCAGTATTTT.

The CDR3: CASSDSERGHIGELFF. The CDR3 coding sequence is TGTGCCAGCAGTGACTCTGAAAGGGGGCATATCGGGGAGCTGTTTTTT. The rearrangement uses TRBV6-4 and TRBJ2-2; 7 positions agree with TRBD1. Trimming cost V 0 bases and J 7 bases; bases outside gene matches: 8. Germline V gene data show CDR1 as MRHNA and CDR2 as SNTAGT. This CDR3 region has 16 residues.

The chain links TRBV28 to TRBJ1-1; D ambiguous. Germline CDR1 MDHEN, CDR2 SYDVKM. Trimming took off 6 bases at V and 0 bases at J, with 5 bases between the two ends. The CDR3 loop spans 12 amino acids. CDR3: CASSLLNTEAFF. The DNA of the CDR3 is TGTGCCAGCAGCCTATTGAACACTGAAGCTTTCTTT.

V usage is TRBV28 and J usage is TRBJ2-1; 11 bases map to TRBD2. Germline V gene data show CDR1 as MDHEN and CDR2 as SYDVKM. This CDR3 contains 14 residues. V lost 3 bases, J lost 8 bases, and 3 bases stayed unmatched. DNA of the CDR3: TGTGCCAGCAGTTTTAGCGGGAGGGCTTATGAGCAGTTCTTC. The encoded protein is CASSFSGRAYEQFF. Combining the CDR3 with reference TRBV28 and TRBJ2-1 gives the whole variable domain DVKVTQSSRYLVKRTGEKVFLECVQDMDHENMFWYRQDPGLGLRLIYFSYDVKMKEKGDIPEGYSVSREKKERFSLILESASTNQTSMYLCASSFSGRAYEQFFGPGTRLTVL.

The rearrangement uses TRBV19 and TRBJ1-1; no reliable D call. The CDR3 sequence is 14 residues long. Per the germline V gene, CDR1 is LNHDA and CDR2 is SQIVND (reference sequence). The ends were cut back, 6 bases at V and 3 bases at J, with 14 bases in the middle. The CDR3 is CASRFNQADTEAFF. The CDR3, as DNA: TGTGCCAGTAGATTCAATCAGGCGGACACTGAAGCTTTCTTT. The whole variable domain, filled in from reference TRBV19 and TRBJ1-1, reads DGGITQSPKYLFRKEGQNVTLSCEQNLNHDAMYWYRQDPGQGLRLIYYSQIVNDFQKGDIAEGYSVSREKKESFPLTVTSAQKNPTAFYLCASRFNQADTEAFFGQGTRLTVV.